One and the same sample provided the 23 T cell receptor beta chains below, sequenced in a study of identical twins. Using its own MiXCR run on the 5' RACE reads, TCRdb lists one record per CDR3 protein. This table holds about 810,000 distinct CDR3 sequences, around 12% found once. These sequences were also reported in another study, on yellow fever vaccine responses in identical twins.

The sequenced material came from PBMCs. These receptors all stem from a woman younger than 35 in good health.

This clonotype was detected only a few times. V is TRBV24-1 and J is TRBJ1-1; D gene unclear. Germline CDR1 is KGHDR and CDR2 is SFDVKD. V was cut by 8 bases and J by 7 bases, with 10 bases left in between. The CDR3 is 11 residues long. CDR3 DNA: TGTGCCACCATGAGTCGGGGTGAAGCTTTCTTT. This sequence encodes CATMSRGEAFF.

This rearrangement joins TRBV2 to TRBJ1-5; TRBD1 agrees at 9 bases. The CDR3 consists of 15 residues. Germline loops: CDR1 SNHLY, CDR2 FYNNEI. V lost 7 bases to trimming and J lost 7 bases; unmatched junction nucleotides: 11. CDR3 DNA sequence: TGTGCCAGCACCCAGTACAACAGGGGGCACCAGCCCCAGCATTTT. It specifies CASTQYNRGHQPQHF.

The chain combines TRBV7-2 with TRBJ1-5; D possibly corresponds to TRBD1 (5 bases). V was clipped by 0 bases and J by 1 base, with 7 bases between them. This CDR3 contains 15 residues. Germline loops: CDR1 SGHTA, CDR2 FQGNSA. CDR3 sequence reads: CASSLADTSNQPQHF. The CDR3 DNA follows: TGTGCCAGCAGCTTAGCGGACACAAGCAATCAGCCCCAGCATTTT.

This clonotype was detected a few times. The rearrangement joins TRBV13 to TRBJ2-3, with a tentative D call TRBD2 (7 bases). CDR1 PRHDT and CDR2 FYEKMQ come from the germline V gene (reference sequence). The ends were cut back, 5 bases at V and 7 bases at J, with 22 bases in the middle. This CDR3 comprises 16 residues. The CDR3 nucleotides are TGTGCCAGCAGCACCAAGGGGGGGGCCGCCAGAAATACGCAGTATTTT. This encodes CASSTKGGAARNTQYF.

As regards this clonotype: Since a much larger clone is just one base distant, this may be a read error. The J gene is TRBJ2-1, the V gene TRBV6-2 or TRBV6-3, with 9 bases that match TRBD2. The V segment lost 6 bases and the J segment 7 bases; nucleotides outside the gene matches: 10. This CDR3 spans 15 amino acids. The V gene's germline CDR1 is MNHEY and CDR2 SVGEGT. Here the CDR3 reads CASRTGGGAINEQFF. As DNA, the CDR3 is TGTGCCAGCAGGACTGGCGGGGGGGCAATAAATGAGCAGTTCTTC.

This clonotype was counted many times. The chain recombines TRBV12-3 or TRBV12-4 with TRBJ1-2; possibly TRBD1 for D (5 bases). The CDR3 sequence is 14 residues long. Trimming left V 3 bases short and J 4 bases short, with 12 bases between. CDR3 in DNA: TGTGCCAGCAGTTTGTTCGGGGGTTCCTATGGCTACACCTTC. Residues: CASSLFGGSYGYTF.

In this sample, this clonotype turned up many times. The chain recombines TRBV25-1 with TRBJ2-1; 11 nucleotides line up with TRBD2. The CDR3 is made up of 15 amino acids. Germline V gene lookup returns CDR1 MGHDK and CDR2 SYGVNS. The V segment lost 2 bases and the J segment 6 bases; nucleotides outside the gene matches: 3. The CDR3 sequence: CASSELTSGSNEQFF. For the CDR3, the DNA is TGTGCCAGCAGTGAACTTACTAGCGGGAGCAATGAGCAGTTCTTC.

V and J are TRBV12-3 or TRBV12-4 and TRBJ2-1; no clear D. The CDR3 is 14 amino acids. The V end was cut by 3 bases, the J end by 4 bases, with 10 bases between. The CDR3 nucleotides read TGTGCCAGCAGTTTTACGGCGGAATACAATGAGCAGTTCTTC. Amino acid sequence: CASSFTAEYNEQFF.

This clonotype showed up just a few times. V usage is TRBV7-9 and J usage is TRBJ1-2; D ambiguous. The germline CDR1 and CDR2 sequences are SEHNR and FQNEAQ (reference sequence). This CDR3 is built from 14 residues. Between the trimmed V and J ends, which lost 1 base and 4 bases, there was a span of 10 bases. The DNA of the CDR3 is TGTGCCAGCAGCTTAGAGTGGGTTACCTATGGCTACACCTTC. Amino acid sequence: CASSLEWVTYGYTF. Based on the CDR3 plus reference TRBV7-9 and TRBJ1-2, the full variable domain is DTGVSQNPRHKITKRGQNVTFRCDPISEHNRLYWYRQTLGQGPEFLTYFQNEAQLEKSRLLSDRFSAERPKGSFSTLEIQRTEQGDSAMYLCASSLEWVTYGYTFGSGTRLTVV.

This clonotype has a handful of counts. The chain combines TRBV12-3 or TRBV12-4 with TRBJ1-2; TRBD1 agrees at 8 bases. Trimming at V came to 1 base and at J to 3 bases, leaving 4 bases not matched to a gene. The CDR3 length is 15 residues. The CDR3 is CASSLGQGRHYGYTF. The DNA for the CDR3 is TGTGCCAGCAGTTTAGGACAGGGGAGGCACTATGGCTACACCTTC.

The rearrangement uses TRBV5-1 and TRBJ2-1; 7 bases match TRBD1. CDR1 is SGHRS and CDR2 is YFSETQ in the germline V gene. This CDR3 has 15 residues. V lost 5 bases, J lost 1 base, and 6 bases stayed unmatched. CDR3 region: CASRLDRASYNEQFF. The CDR3 nucleotides read TGCGCCAGCAGACTAGACAGGGCTTCCTACAATGAGCAGTTCTTC.

The chain is built from TRBV7-6 and TRBJ2-2; 8 bases are shared with TRBD1. Germline values: CDR1 SGHVS, CDR2 FNYEAQ. Unmatched junction bases numbered 6, after V lost 3 bases and J lost 6 bases. The CDR3 has 15 amino acids. This CDR3 is CASSFGQGAAGELFF. DNA for the CDR3: TGTGCCAGCAGCTTTGGGCAGGGGGCGGCCGGGGAGCTGTTTTTT.

The chain couples TRBV5-1 to TRBJ2-3; possible D gene TRBD1, 5 bases. Germline V gives CDR1 SGHRS, CDR2 YFSETQ. V lost 0 bases to trimming and J lost 6 bases, with 11 bases between them. The CDR3 has 14 residues. The CDR3: CASSLGQGGDTQYF. The CDR3 DNA reads as TGCGCCAGCAGCTTGGGGCAGGGCGGTGATACGCAGTATTTT.

This clonotype has a count of ten or more. The V call is TRBV28, the J call TRBJ2-1; 10 bases are shared with TRBD2. This CDR3 has 15 amino acids. Unmatched junction bases numbered 4, after V lost 3 bases and J lost 5 bases. From germline, CDR1 is MDHEN and CDR2 SYDVKM. The chain's CDR3 is CASSFGLAGDNEQFF. The CDR3 DNA sequence: TGTGCCAGCAGTTTTGGCCTAGCGGGAGACAATGAGCAGTTCTTC.

This clonotype was seen only a few times. The chain couples TRBV18 to TRBJ2-3; the D is unclear. This CDR3 is built from 14 residues. Germline V gene sequence: CDR1 KGHSH, CDR2 LQKENI. The V end lost 0 bases, the J end lost 5 bases, and 9 bases lay between the germline ends. CDR3 in DNA: TGTGCCAGCTCACCACCGGGATCGGTAGATACGCAGTATTTT. As protein: CASSPPGSVDTQYF.

This clonotype was seen only a few times. The chain links TRBV28 to TRBJ2-7; D gene unclear. The germline V and J ends were trimmed by 3 bases and 2 bases, with 8 bases remaining between them. There are 13 residues in the CDR3. The V gene's germline CDR1 is MDHEN and CDR2 SYDVKM. CDR3 amino acids: CASSLPVTYEQYF. CDR3 nucleotide sequence: TGTGCCAGCAGTTTGCCGGTCACCTACGAGCAGTACTTC.

The chain recombines TRBV4-1 with TRBJ2-1, with 9 bases matching TRBD1. V shed 0 bases and J 5 bases; nucleotides not matched to a gene: 8. Germline loops: CDR1 MGHRA, CDR2 YSYEKL. This CDR3 is built from 17 residues. CDR3 DNA: TGCGCCAGCAGCCAAGAATGGGGGACAGGGAGGAACAATGAGCAGTTCTTC. It yields the protein CASSQEWGTGRNNEQFF.

The chain joins TRBV10-3 to TRBJ1-2; TRBD1 matches at 10 bases. The CDR3 covers 16 residues. Germline V gives CDR1 ENHRY, CDR2 SYGVKD. With 5 bases clipped from V and 1 base from J, the junction kept 7 bases outside the gene matches. The CDR3 region has the DNA TGTGCCATCAGTCCCCGGACAGGGGGAAATAACTATGGCTACACCTTC. Translation: CAISPRTGGNNYGYTF.

The chain has TRBV20-1 and TRBJ1-2; perhaps TRBD1 as D (5 bases). V was clipped by 5 bases and J by 6 bases, with 13 bases between them. Germline V gene sequence: CDR1 DFQATT, CDR2 SNEGSKA (reference sequence). The CDR3 contains 12 residues. For the CDR3, the DNA is TGCAGTGCTCGCGGGGGAGGTCATGGCTACACCTTC. As protein: CSARGGGHGYTF.

The table lists this clonotype with a few counts. Written as DNA, the CDR3 is TGTGCCAGCACCCAGGGACAGATAAATGAAAAACTGTTTTTT. It is translated as CASTQGQINEKLFF. The chain links TRBV5-8 to TRBJ1-4, with 7 positions matching TRBD1. This CDR3 is 14 amino acids long. The germline CDR1 and CDR2 sequences are SGHTS and YDEGEE. Trimming at V came to 6 bases and at J to 5 bases, leaving 7 bases not matched to a gene.

The chain couples TRBV29-1 to TRBJ2-1, with D maybe TRBD2 (5 bases). The germline V gene has CDR1 SQVTM and CDR2 ANQGSEA. The CDR3 spans 15 residues. The germline V and J ends were trimmed by 2 bases and 2 bases, with 13 bases remaining between them. For the CDR3, the DNA is TGCAGCGTTGAATGGACCCCCGGGACCTACAATGAGCAGTTCTTC. Translating gives CSVEWTPGTYNEQFF.

The V call is TRBV11-2, the J call TRBJ2-3; D possibly corresponds to TRBD2 (6 bases). There are 19 residues in the CDR3. The germline CDR1 and CDR2 sequences are SGHAT and FQNNGV. Trimming pared 2 bases from V and 2 bases from J, leaving 23 bases between. CDR3 bases: TGTGCCAGCAGCTTATTGGCGGGGAGGTGGGGCATTGACACAGATACGCAGTATTTT. Protein sequence: CASSLLAGRWGIDTDTQYF.

This clonotype came up a few times. The rearrangement links TRBV15 to TRBJ2-1, with 8 nucleotides matching TRBD1. Germline V gene lookup returns CDR1 LNHNV and CDR2 YYDKDF (reference sequence). There are 15 residues in the CDR3. J was trimmed by 7 bases and V by 6 bases; bases with no gene match: 11. CDR3 sequence (DNA): TGTGCCACCAGAAAACGGACAGGGCGGATAAATGAGCAGTTCTTC. As protein: CATRKRTGRINEQFF.